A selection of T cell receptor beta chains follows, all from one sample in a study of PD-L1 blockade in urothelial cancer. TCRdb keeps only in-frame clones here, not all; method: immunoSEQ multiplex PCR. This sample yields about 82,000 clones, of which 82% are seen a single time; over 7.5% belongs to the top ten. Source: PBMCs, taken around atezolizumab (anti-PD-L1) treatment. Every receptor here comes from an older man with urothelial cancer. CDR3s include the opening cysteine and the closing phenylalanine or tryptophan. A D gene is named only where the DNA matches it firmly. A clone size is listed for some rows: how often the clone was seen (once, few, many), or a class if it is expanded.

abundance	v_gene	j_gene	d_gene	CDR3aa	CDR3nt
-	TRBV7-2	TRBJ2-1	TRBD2	CASSSQWGLAGEGEQFF	TGTGCCAGCAGCTCCCAATGGGGACTAGCGGGAGAAGGGGAGCAGTTCTTC
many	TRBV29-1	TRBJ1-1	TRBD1	CSVGDRTNTEAFF	TGCAGCGTGGGGGACAGGACGAACACTGAAGCTTTCTTT
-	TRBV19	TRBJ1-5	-	CASSRRREHQPQHF	TGTGCCAGTAGTCGCCGGAGGGAACATCAGCCCCAGCATTTT
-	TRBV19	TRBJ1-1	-	CASRGQSNTEAFF	TGTGCCAGTAGAGGACAGAGCAACACTGAAGCTTTCTTT
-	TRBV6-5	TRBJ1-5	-	CASSYGQGNQPQHF	TGTGCCAGCAGTTATGGGCAGGGGAATCAGCCCCAGCATTTT
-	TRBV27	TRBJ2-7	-	CASSSGLSYEQYF	TGTGCCAGCAGTTCGGGACTCTCCTACGAGCAGTACTTC
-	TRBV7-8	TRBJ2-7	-	CASSWGTGDPYEQYF	TGTGCCAGCAGCTGGGGGACGGGAGATCCCTACGAGCAGTACTTC
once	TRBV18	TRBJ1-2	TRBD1	CASSPTPDRGYGYTF	TGTGCCAGCTCACCAACACCGGACAGGGGCTATGGCTACACCTTC
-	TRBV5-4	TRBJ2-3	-	CASSLRKVNTDTQYF	TGTGCCAGCAGTCTGAGGAAGGTCAACACAGATACGCAGTATTTT
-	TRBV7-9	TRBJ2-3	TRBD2	CASSLTSGGPGDTQYF	TGTGCCAGCAGCCTTACTAGCGGGGGGCCGGGGGATACGCAGTATTTT
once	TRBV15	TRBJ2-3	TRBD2	CATSPSGALGAQYF	TGTGCCACCAGCCCTAGCGGGGCCTTAGGGGCGCAGTATTTT
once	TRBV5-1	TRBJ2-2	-	CASSLAPGVGTGELFF	TGCGCCAGCAGCTTGGCTCCGGGAGTGGGCACCGGGGAGCTGTTTTTT
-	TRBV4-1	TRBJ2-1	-	CASGFGNGNEQFF	TGCGCCAGTGGTTTCGGGAACGGCAATGAGCAGTTCTTC
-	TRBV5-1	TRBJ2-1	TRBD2	CASSFGLAGEKVYTPYNEQFF	TGCGCCAGCAGCTTTGGACTAGCGGGAGAAAAGGTCTATACTCCATACAATGAGCAGTTCTTC
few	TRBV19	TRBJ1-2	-	CASSPDSRASGYTF	TGTGCCAGTAGCCCGGACAGTAGGGCTTCCGGCTACACCTTC
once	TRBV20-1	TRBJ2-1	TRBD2	CSATGTTQFF	TGCAGTGCTACCGGGACTACGCAGTTCTTC
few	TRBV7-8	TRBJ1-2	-	CASSLAGNYGYTF	TGTGCCAGCAGCCTTGCGGGGAACTATGGCTACACCTTC
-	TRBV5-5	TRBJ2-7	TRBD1	CASSLTGTGAYEQYF	TGTGCCAGCAGCCTAACCGGGACAGGGGCCTACGAGCAGTACTTC
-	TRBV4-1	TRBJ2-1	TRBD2	CASSPTGTSNEQFF	TGCGCCAGCTCCCCTACCGGGACTAGTAATGAGCAGTTCTTC
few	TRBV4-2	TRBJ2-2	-	CASSQAGNTGELFF	TGTGCCAGCAGCCAGGCAGGGAACACCGGGGAGCTGTTTTTT
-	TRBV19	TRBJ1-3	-	CASSIGGLGNTIYF	TGTGCCAGTAGTATCGGGGGTTTGGGAAACACCATATATTTT
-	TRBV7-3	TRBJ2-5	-	CASSLMGGQETQYF	TGTGCCAGCAGCTTAATGGGGGGTCAAGAGACCCAGTACTTC
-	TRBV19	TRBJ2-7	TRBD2	CATTTSGTPYEQYF	TGTGCCACTACGACTAGCGGGACCCCCTACGAGCAGTACTTC
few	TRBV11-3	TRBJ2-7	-	CASSLDRGRFYEQYF	TGTGCCAGCAGCTTAGATAGGGGCCGATTTTACGAGCAGTACTTC
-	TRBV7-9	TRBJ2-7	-	CASSPPGQGYEQYF	TGTGCCAGCAGCCCCCCAGGGCAGGGCTACGAGCAGTACTTC
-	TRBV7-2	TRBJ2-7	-	CASSLRTSSHEQYF	TGTGCCAGCAGCCTTAGGACATCTTCCCACGAGCAGTACTTC
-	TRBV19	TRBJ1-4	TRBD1	CASSIREGAGKLFF	TGTGCCAGTAGTATCAGAGAGGGGGCGGGAAAACTGTTTTTT
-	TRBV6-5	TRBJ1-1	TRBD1	CASSTGTGNTEAFF	TGTGCCAGCAGTACTGGGACAGGGAACACTGAAGCTTTCTTT
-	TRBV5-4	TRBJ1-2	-	CASSLSTGANYGYTF	TGTGCCAGCAGCTTGTCAACTGGAGCTAACTATGGCTACACCTTC
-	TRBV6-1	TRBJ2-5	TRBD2	CASNRGVQETQYF	TGTGCCAGCAACCGGGGGGTCCAAGAGACCCAGTACTTC
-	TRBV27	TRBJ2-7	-	CASSLAGASYEQYF	TGTGCCAGCAGTTTAGCGGGGGCGTCCTACGAGCAGTACTTC
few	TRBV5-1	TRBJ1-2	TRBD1	CASSQNRGEIANYGYTF	TGCGCCAGCAGCCAAAACAGGGGCGAAATAGCTAACTATGGCTACACCTTC
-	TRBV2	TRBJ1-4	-	CASSMFGDNEKLFF	TGTGCCAGCAGTATGTTCGGGGATAATGAAAAACTGTTTTTT
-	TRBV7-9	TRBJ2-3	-	CASSSRRDTMTDTQYF	TGTGCCAGCAGCTCCCGACGGGATACCATGACAGATACGCAGTATTTT
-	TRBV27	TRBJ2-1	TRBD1	CASSLPGGDEQFF	TGTGCCAGCAGTTTACCAGGGGGCGATGAGCAGTTCTTC
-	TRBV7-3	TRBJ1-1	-	CASSLDQGNTEAFF	TGTGCCAGCAGCTTAGATCAGGGGAACACTGAAGCTTTCTTT
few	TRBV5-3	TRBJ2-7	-	CARSPLTTRDYEQYF	TGTGCCAGAAGCCCCCTGACCACGCGGGACTACGAGCAGTACTTC
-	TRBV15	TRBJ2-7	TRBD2	CATSRDRLAREQYF	TGTGCCACCAGCAGAGATAGACTAGCGCGCGAGCAGTACTTC
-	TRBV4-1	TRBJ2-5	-	CASSPSERETQYF	TGCGCCAGCAGCCCCAGCGAGAGAGAGACCCAGTACTTC
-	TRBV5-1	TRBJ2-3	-	CASSFGGAAPTDTQYF	TGCGCCAGCAGCTTCGGCGGGGCCGCGCCGACAGATACGCAGTATTTT
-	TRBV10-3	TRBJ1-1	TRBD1	CAIGQGDNTEAFF	TGTGCCATCGGACAGGGTGATAACACTGAAGCTTTCTTT
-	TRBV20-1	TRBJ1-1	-	CSASPQTEAFF	TGCAGTGCTAGCCCACAAACCGAAGCTTTCTTT